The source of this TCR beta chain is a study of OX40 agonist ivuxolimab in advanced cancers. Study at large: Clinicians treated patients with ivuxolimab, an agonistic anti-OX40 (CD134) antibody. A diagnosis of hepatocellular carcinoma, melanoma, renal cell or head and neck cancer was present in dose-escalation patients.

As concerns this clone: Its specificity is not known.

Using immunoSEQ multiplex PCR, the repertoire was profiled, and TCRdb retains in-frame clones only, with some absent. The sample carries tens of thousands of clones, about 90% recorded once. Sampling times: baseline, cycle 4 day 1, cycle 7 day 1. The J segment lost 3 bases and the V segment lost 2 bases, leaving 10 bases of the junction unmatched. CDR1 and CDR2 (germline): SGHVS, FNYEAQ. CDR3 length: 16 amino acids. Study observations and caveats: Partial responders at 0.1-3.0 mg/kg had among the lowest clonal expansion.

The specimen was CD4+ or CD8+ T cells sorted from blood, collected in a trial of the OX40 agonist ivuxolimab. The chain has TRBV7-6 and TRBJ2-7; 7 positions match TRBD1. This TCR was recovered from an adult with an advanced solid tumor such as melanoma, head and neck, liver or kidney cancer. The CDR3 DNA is TGTGCCAGCAGCTTATACGGACAGGAGTCAATCTACGAGCAGTACTTC. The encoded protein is CASSLYGQESIYEQYF.